These 3 T cell receptor beta chains share one sample of origin, sequenced in a study of cytomegalovirus exposure and HLA in healthy donors. Primers: 60 Vbeta forward and 13 Jbeta reverse. TCRdb keeps only in-frame clones here, not all; method: immunoSEQ multiplex PCR. Of about 120,000 clones detected, approximately 75% appear once; the ten largest clones hold more than 1.5%. Sequenced sample: PBMCs. The source of these receptors is a middle-aged man in good health and CMV-seronegative.

The V and J genes are TRBV27 and TRBJ2-3, with 10 nucleotides matching TRBD2. The CDR3 is made up of 16 amino acids. The germline CDR1 and CDR2 sequences are MNHEY and SMNVEV (reference sequence). V shed 3 bases and J 1 base; nucleotides not matched to a gene: 4. Here the CDR3 DNA reads TGTGCCAGCAGTTTTTGGACTAGCGGCCGCACAGATACGCAGTATTTT. The encoded protein is CASSFWTSGRTDTQYF.

The rearrangement links TRBV2 to TRBJ2-3, with 7 bases matching TRBD1. From germline, CDR1 is SNHLY and CDR2 FYNNEI. The trim removed 6 bases at V and 0 bases at J, leaving 6 bases unmatched. The CDR3 is made up of 15 amino acids. The CDR3 here is CASSADRASTDTQYF. CDR3 coding DNA: TGTGCCAGCAGCGCTGACAGGGCGAGCACAGATACGCAGTATTTT.

The V gene is TRBV5-1, the J gene TRBJ2-3; 8 bases match TRBD1. CDR1 and CDR2 from the germline V gene are SGHRS and YFSETQ. V shed 3 bases and J 1 base; nucleotides not matched to a gene: 4. This CDR3 region has 15 residues. CDR3 sequence: CASSWQDRGTDTQYF. For the CDR3, the DNA is TGCGCCAGCAGCTGGCAGGACAGGGGCACAGATACGCAGTATTTT.